The 30 T cell receptor beta chains below were found in one sample sequenced in a study of CD8+CD57+ T cells in acquired aplastic anemia (dated by TCRdb to 2016 to 2019). Sequencing was carried out with an Illumina HiSeq 2000. Genomic DNA served as template for TCR beta VDJ combination and CDR3 sequence profiling. The public sequencing data were trimmed at Q25 with fastp and processed into clonotypes with MiXCR by TCRdb, which kept only in-frame beta chains. Each CDR3 protein gets just one entry, which takes the most common genes and DNA from the rows behind it. This sample gives about 180,000 distinct CDR3 sequences in total; about half of them show up just once. Together, the top ten hold around 1.8% of the sample. Flow cytometry had shown CD8+CD57+ cell expansion in the patients selected for sequencing. Sequenced material: sorted CD4+, CD8+, or CD8+CD57+ T cells (not recorded which) from PBMCs. These receptors were taken from a human donor with aplastic anemia.

This clonotype was seen many times. The V and J genes are TRBV9 and TRBJ2-7; possibly TRBD2 for D (6 bases). V was pared by 2 bases and J by 2 bases, with 11 bases between. The CDR3 loop spans 14 amino acids. Germline CDR1 and CDR2: SGDLS and YYNGEE. The CDR3 DNA follows: TGTGCCAGCAGCGTGGGCGGGGAGACCTACGAGCAGTACTTC. The encoded protein is CASSVGGETYEQYF.

CDR3 sequence reads: CAISGHASGEGNEQFF. CDR3 nucleotides: TGTGCCATCAGTGGACACGCTAGCGGGGAAGGCAATGAGCAGTTCTTC. The chain employs TRBV10-3 and TRBJ2-1; 9 nucleotides match TRBD2. This CDR3 spans 16 amino acids. Germline V lookup: CDR1 ENHRY, CDR2 SYGVKD. V was clipped by 4 bases and J by 6 bases; unmatched bases: 10.

This clonotype was detected many times. The chain combines TRBV29-1 with TRBJ2-1; no reliable D call. The CDR3 is made up of 14 amino acids. V dropped 0 bases and J dropped 6 bases, with 12 bases sitting between them. Germline CDR1 and CDR2: SQVTM and ANQGSEA. CDR3 protein: CSVEDRGVSNEQFF. The CDR3 bases are TGCAGCGTTGAAGATCGAGGAGTGAGCAATGAGCAGTTCTTC.

This clonotype came up many times. The V and J genes are TRBV2 and TRBJ1-2; D is unclear. The CDR3 covers 13 residues. V shed 6 bases and J shed 2 bases, with 10 bases lying between them. Germline loops: CDR1 SNHLY, CDR2 FYNNEI. CDR3 protein: CASSPDKNYGYTF. CDR3 sequence (DNA): TGTGCCAGCAGCCCCGACAAGAACTATGGCTACACCTTC. The full variable domain, rest sourced from reference TRBV2 and TRBJ1-2, is EPEVTQTPSHQVTQMGQEVILRCVPISNHLYFYWYRQILGQKVEFLVSFYNNEISEKSEIFDDQFSVERPDGSNFTLKIRSTKLEDSAMYFCASSPDKNYGYTFGSGTRLTVV.

The chain employs TRBV5-4 and TRBJ2-7, with D perhaps being TRBD1 or TRBD2 (5 bases each). V was clipped by 4 bases and J by 1 base, with 12 bases between them. Germline lookup yields CDR1 SGHNT and CDR2 YYREEE (reference sequence). The CDR3 is 14 residues long. As DNA, the CDR3 is TGTGCCAGCAGCCTGGGACCGCAATCCTACGAGCAGTACTTC. Translation: CASSLGPQSYEQYF.

The V call is TRBV24-1, the J call TRBJ2-7; D possibly matches TRBD1 or TRBD2 (6 bases each). This CDR3 comprises 16 residues. V was pared by 5 bases and J by 5 bases, with 21 bases between. CDR1 KGHDR and CDR2 SFDVKD come from the germline V gene. CDR3 residues: CATSVIGGEDPHEQYF. CDR3 in DNA: TGTGCCACCAGTGTCATCGGGGGCGAGGATCCCCACGAGCAGTACTTC.

This clonotype occurred many times. The rearrangement links TRBV25-1 to TRBJ1-2; D gene uncertain. The V gene's germline CDR1 is MGHDK and CDR2 SYGVNS. V was trimmed by 8 bases and J by 3 bases, leaving 22 bases between them. This CDR3 has 16 amino acids. CDR3 loop: CASATRSGAGYYGYTF. The CDR3 DNA reads as TGTGCCAGCGCGACTCGCTCGGGTGCGGGGTACTATGGCTACACCTTC.

With regard to this clonotype: One end of the junction does not line up with germline, which may come from a read error. This chain joins TRBV11-3 and TRBJ2-6; a weak D match, TRBD1 (5 bases). Per the germline V gene, CDR1 is SGHNT and CDR2 is YENEEA. This CDR3 comprises 15 residues. The CDR3: CASSLDGAGADVLTF. In DNA, the CDR3 is TGTGCTAGCAGCTTAGATGGGGCTGGGGCCGACGTCCTGACTTTC.

The V gene is TRBV7-2, the J gene TRBJ2-3; D call uncertain. The length of the CDR3 is 12 residues. V was trimmed by 3 bases and J by 5 bases, leaving 6 bases between them. Germline loops: CDR1 SGHTA, CDR2 FQGNSA. The CDR3 bases are TGTGCCAGCAGCTTTAGTGGAGATACGCAGTATTTT. Residues: CASSFSGDTQYF.

About this clonotype itself: The CDR3 carries no conserved terminal phenylalanine or tryptophan, so it likely arises from a read error. The chain carries TRBV20-1 and TRBJ1-1; D is ambiguous. The germline V gene has CDR1 DFQATT and CDR2 SNEGSKA (reference sequence). There are 10 residues in the CDR3. Deletions cut 3 bases from V and 7 bases from J, with 6 bases between. In DNA, the CDR3 is TGCAGTGCTAGCAATATTGAAGCTTTCCTT. This gives the protein CSASNIEAFL.

The V and J genes are TRBV19 and TRBJ2-7; D might be TRBD1 or TRBD2, each matching 6 bases. V was pared by 3 bases and J by 4 bases, with 16 bases between. Germline V CDR1 and CDR2: LNHDA, SQIVND (reference sequence). This CDR3 has 15 amino acids. CDR3 bases: TGTGCCAGTAGTATGGTGTGGGGGGCGCAGTACGAGCAGTACTTC. Translation: CASSMVWGAQYEQYF.

The chain joins TRBV7-3 to TRBJ2-5, with D perhaps matching TRBD1 (5 bases). Trimming stripped 2 bases from V and 3 bases from J, with 16 bases between. The CDR3 is 16 amino acids. Germline V gene lookup returns CDR1 SGHTA and CDR2 FQGTGA. Here the CDR3 DNA reads TGTGCCAGCAGCTTAGGACACACAACAAGAAAAGAGACCCAGTACTTC. Amino acids: CASSLGHTTRKETQYF.

The table lists this clonotype with a few counts. The genes are TRBV19 and TRBJ1-2, with D possibly TRBD1 on 6 matching bases. V lost 7 bases to trimming and J lost 4 bases, with 13 bases between them. The germline V gene has CDR1 LNHDA and CDR2 SQIVND (reference sequence). The CDR3 totals 13 residues. The CDR3 sequence: CASNREEGYGYTF. CDR3 coding DNA: TGTGCCAGTAACAGGGAGGAGGGCTATGGCTACACCTTC. Variable domain in full (rest from reference TRBV19 and TRBJ1-2): DGGITQSPKYLFRKEGQNVTLSCEQNLNHDAMYWYRQDPGQGLRLIYYSQIVNDFQKGDIAEGYSVSREKKESFPLTVTSAQKNPTAFYLCASNREEGYGYTFGSGTRLTVV.

This clonotype was seen a handful of times. The rearrangement links TRBV29-1 to TRBJ1-2, with D possibly matching TRBD1 (5 bases). V shed 3 bases and J shed 5 bases, with 13 bases lying between them. The CDR3 consists of 13 residues. The V gene's germline CDR1 is SQVTM and CDR2 ANQGSEA. CDR3 in DNA: TGCAGCGTTGAGGCTGGGACTGCTTATGGCTACACCTTC. It is translated as CSVEAGTAYGYTF.

This CDR3 is CSSWTGIRVDTQYF. In DNA, the CDR3 is TGCAGCTCATGGACAGGGATTCGGGTAGATACGCAGTATTTT. The chain employs TRBV29-1 and TRBJ2-3; 8 bases match TRBD1. This CDR3 is built from 14 residues. Germline CDR1 reads SQVTM; CDR2 reads ANQGSEA. With V trimmed by 8 bases and J by 5 bases, 12 bases remained unmatched.

V is TRBV5-1 and J is TRBJ2-4, with 15 bases aligning to TRBD2. V gave up 0 bases and J gave up 8 bases; unmatched junction bases: 3. Germline CDR1 reads SGHRS; CDR2 reads YFSETQ. The CDR3 covers 16 residues. The DNA for the CDR3 is TGCGCCAGCAGCTTGGGGACTAGCGGGGGGGCAGACATTCAGTACTTC. Amino acid sequence: CASSLGTSGGADIQYF.

CDR3: CASSPDRVGEQYF. CDR3 DNA sequence: TGTGCCAGCAGCCCGGACAGGGTAGGCGAGCAGTACTTC. The J gene is TRBJ2-7, the V gene TRBV7-8; TRBD1 matches at 8 bases. V gave up 5 bases and J gave up 6 bases; unmatched junction bases: 6. The CDR3 is 13 amino acids. Per the germline V gene, CDR1 is SGHVS and CDR2 is FQNEAQ.

This sequence joins TRBV11-1 and TRBJ2-7; 9 positions match TRBD2. The germline V gene has CDR1 SGHAT and CDR2 FQDESV (reference sequence). V shed 1 base and J 0 bases; nucleotides not matched to a gene: 10. The CDR3 sequence is 18 residues long. This CDR3 is CASSLVGWSSGASYEQYF. The CDR3, as DNA: TGTGCCAGCAGCTTAGTTGGGTGGTCTAGCGGGGCCTCCTACGAGCAGTACTTC.

The V call is TRBV28, the J call TRBJ1-2; D not resolved. This CDR3 contains 13 residues. Per germline, CDR1 MDHEN and CDR2 SYDVKM. The V gene lost 7 bases and the J gene lost 5 bases, with 14 bases spanning the gap. DNA for the CDR3: TGTGCCAGCATCGAATCCCGAAATTATGGCTACACCTTC. Protein product: CASIESRNYGYTF.

This clonotype was counted many times. The chain is built from TRBV6-1 and TRBJ1-5; D is unclear. This CDR3 is built from 13 residues. Trimming stripped 6 bases from V and 1 base from J, with 7 bases between. Germline V gene lookup returns CDR1 MNHNS and CDR2 SASEGT. Here the CDR3 reads CASSSRSNQPQHF. The CDR3 coding sequence is TGTGCCAGCAGCAGCAGGAGCAATCAGCCCCAGCATTTT.

The CDR3 DNA reads TGTGCCAGCAGTTACTCTTCTACGACAGGCCTTAATGAAAAACTGTTTTTT. It is translated as CASSYSSTTGLNEKLFF. The V gene is TRBV6-5, the J gene TRBJ1-4, with D possibly matching TRBD1 (6 bases). Trimming cost V 0 bases and J 4 bases, with 15 bases left between them. The CDR3 has 17 amino acids. Germline loops: CDR1 MNHEY, CDR2 SVGAGI.

The chain uses TRBV9 and TRBJ1-2; 10 nucleotides match TRBD1. The V segment lost 3 bases and the J segment 4 bases; nucleotides outside the gene matches: 12. Germline CDR1 and CDR2: SGDLS and YYNGEE. This CDR3 has 17 amino acids. In DNA form, the CDR3 reads TGTGCCAGCAGCGCAAACCCGGGACAGGGGCCAAGCTATGGCTACACCTTC. The encoded protein is CASSANPGQGPSYGYTF.

This clonotype was detected many times. This chain links TRBV20-1 with TRBJ1-1; TRBD1 matches 8 bases. Germline assignment: CDR1 DFQATT and CDR2 SNEGSKA (reference sequence). This CDR3 comprises 14 residues. The J segment lost 1 base and the V segment lost 6 bases, leaving 7 bases of the junction unmatched. The CDR3 DNA reads TGCAGTGCGAGGACAGGGCGGCGGAACACTGAAGCTTTCTTT. It yields the protein CSARTGRRNTEAFF.

The chain carries TRBV20-1 and TRBJ1-6, with 7 bases that match TRBD1. V dropped 5 bases and J dropped 9; count of bases not matched to a gene: 13. The germline CDR1 and CDR2 sequences are DFQATT and SNEGSKA (reference sequence). CDR3 size: 15 residues. The CDR3 is CSAPGLGQISSPLHF. CDR3 DNA sequence: TGCAGTGCTCCAGGCCTGGGACAGATTAGTTCACCCCTCCACTTT.

This clonotype was detected ten times or more. CDR3 nucleotides: TGTGCCAGCAGCCCTGGACACCATCCCCCCGGGGAGCTGTTTTTT. Translation gives CASSPGHHPPGELFF. J is TRBJ2-2 and V is TRBV11-2; D possibly corresponds to TRBD1 (5 bases). From germline, CDR1 is SGHAT and CDR2 FQNNGV. Between the trimmed V and J ends, which lost 5 bases and 6 bases, there was a span of 16 bases. This CDR3 has 15 residues.

This clonotype was seen at least ten times. The chain joins TRBV5-1 to TRBJ1-3; D is uncertain. V lost 5 bases and J 0 bases, leaving 6 bases between the germline ends. This CDR3 comprises 13 residues. Germline CDR1 and CDR2: SGHRS and YFSETQ. The CDR3 bases are TGCGCCAGCAGGCCGAGCTCTGGAAACACCATATATTTT. This codes for CASRPSSGNTIYF. The full variable domain, rest sourced from reference TRBV5-1 and TRBJ1-3, is KAGVTQTPRYLIKTRGQQVTLSCSPISGHRSVSWYQQTPGQGLQFLFEYFSETQRNKGNFPGRFSGRQFSNSRSEMNVSTLELGDSALYLCASRPSSGNTIYFGEGSWLTVV.

This clonotype has only a few counts. The chain employs TRBV2 and TRBJ2-7, with a tentative D call TRBD1 (6 bases). This CDR3 contains 15 residues. Trimming took 7 bases from V and 0 from J, leaving 16 bases between them. Germline V gene lookup returns CDR1 SNHLY and CDR2 FYNNEI. The CDR3: CASIKGTLSSYEQYF. The CDR3 bases are TGTGCCAGCATAAAAGGGACACTGAGCTCCTACGAGCAGTACTTC. Together with reference TRBV2 and TRBJ2-7, the CDR3 gives the full variable domain: EPEVTQTPSHQVTQMGQEVILRCVPISNHLYFYWYRQILGQKVEFLVSFYNNEISEKSEIFDDQFSVERPDGSNFTLKIRSTKLEDSAMYFCASIKGTLSSYEQYFGPGTRLTVT.

Many counts were recorded for this clonotype. This sequence joins TRBV25-1 and TRBJ2-7; D is possibly TRBD1 or TRBD2 (7 bases each). The V and J ends lost 1 base and 2 bases respectively, with 12 bases between them. The CDR3 is 15 residues long. Germline V lookup: CDR1 MGHDK, CDR2 SYGVNS. The CDR3 reads CASSESQGGAYEQYF. The CDR3, as DNA: TGTGCCAGCAGTGAATCCCAGGGGGGGGCCTACGAGCAGTACTTC.

In its sample, this clonotype was seen a few times. The gene calls are TRBV7-8 and TRBJ1-6; TRBD1 agrees at 7 bases. Germline V gives CDR1 SGHVS, CDR2 FQNEAQ. This CDR3 comprises 14 residues. The ends lost 6 bases at V and 5 bases at J; junction bases unmatched: 4. CDR3 protein: CASRGTVNNSPLHF. The CDR3 nucleotides read TGTGCCAGCAGAGGGACAGTCAATAATTCACCCCTCCACTTT.

This chain joins TRBV6-4 and TRBJ1-2; D is uncertain. Germline lookup yields CDR1 MRHNA and CDR2 SNTAGT. The CDR3 is made up of 13 amino acids. Trimming shortened V by 4 bases and J by 7 bases, and 13 bases separated the two germline ends. Here the CDR3 DNA reads TGTGCCAGCAGTGTTGGGCCGGAGACTGGCTACACCTTC. Translation: CASSVGPETGYTF.